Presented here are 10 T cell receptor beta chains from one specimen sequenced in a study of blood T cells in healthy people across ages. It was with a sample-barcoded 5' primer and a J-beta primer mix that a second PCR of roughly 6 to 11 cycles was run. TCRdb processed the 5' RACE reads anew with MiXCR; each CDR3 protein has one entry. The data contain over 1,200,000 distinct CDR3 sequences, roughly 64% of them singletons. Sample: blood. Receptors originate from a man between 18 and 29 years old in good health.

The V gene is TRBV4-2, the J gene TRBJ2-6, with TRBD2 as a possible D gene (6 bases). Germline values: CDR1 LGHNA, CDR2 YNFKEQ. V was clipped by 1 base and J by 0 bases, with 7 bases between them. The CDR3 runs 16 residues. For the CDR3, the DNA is TGTGCCAGCAGCCAAGGGAGGGTCTCTGGGGCCAACGTCCTGACTTTC. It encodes CASSQGRVSGANVLTF.

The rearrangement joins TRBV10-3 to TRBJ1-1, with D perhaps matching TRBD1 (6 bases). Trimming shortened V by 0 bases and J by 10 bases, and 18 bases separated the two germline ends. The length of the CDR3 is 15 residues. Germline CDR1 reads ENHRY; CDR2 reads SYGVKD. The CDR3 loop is CAISESISGGKAAFF. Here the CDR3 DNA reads TGTGCCATCAGTGAGTCGATCTCTGGGGGCAAGGCAGCTTTCTTT.

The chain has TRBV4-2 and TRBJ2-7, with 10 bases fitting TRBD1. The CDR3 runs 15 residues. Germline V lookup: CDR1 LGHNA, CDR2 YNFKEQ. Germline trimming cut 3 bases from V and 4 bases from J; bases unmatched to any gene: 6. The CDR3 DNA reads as TGTGCCAGCAGCCAGAGGGACAGGGGAGAGTACGAGCAGTACTTC. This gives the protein CASSQRDRGEYEQYF.

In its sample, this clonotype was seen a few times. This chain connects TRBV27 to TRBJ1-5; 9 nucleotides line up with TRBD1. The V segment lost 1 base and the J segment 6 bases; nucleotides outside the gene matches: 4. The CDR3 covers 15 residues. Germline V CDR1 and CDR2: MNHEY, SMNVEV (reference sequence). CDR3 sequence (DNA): TGTGCCAGCAGTTTATATACAGGGGGCAGTCAGCCCCAGCATTTT. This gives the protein CASSLYTGGSQPQHF.

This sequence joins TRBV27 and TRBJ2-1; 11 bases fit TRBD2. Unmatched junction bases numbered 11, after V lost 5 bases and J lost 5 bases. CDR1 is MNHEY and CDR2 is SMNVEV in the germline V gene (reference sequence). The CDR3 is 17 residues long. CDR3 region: CASSPGLAGGPDNEQFF. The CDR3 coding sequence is TGTGCCAGCAGTCCCGGACTAGCGGGCGGACCCGACAATGAGCAGTTCTTC.

The CDR3 DNA is TGTGCCAGCAGCAATACGGACAGGGGCCCCTACGAGCAGTACTTC. It encodes CASSNTDRGPYEQYF. This chain connects TRBV13 to TRBJ2-7, with 9 bases identical to TRBD1. Germline V lookup: CDR1 PRHDT, CDR2 FYEKMQ (reference sequence). This CDR3 region has 15 residues. After removal of 5 bases from V and 2 bases from J, the junction contained 7 bases not matched to a gene.

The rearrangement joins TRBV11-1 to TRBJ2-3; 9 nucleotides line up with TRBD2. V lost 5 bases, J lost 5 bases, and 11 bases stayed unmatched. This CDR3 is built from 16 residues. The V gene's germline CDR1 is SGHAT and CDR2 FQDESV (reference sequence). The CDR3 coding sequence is TGTGCCAGCAGCCTTACCCCGGGACTAGCAAGAGATACGCAGTATTTT. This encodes CASSLTPGLARDTQYF.

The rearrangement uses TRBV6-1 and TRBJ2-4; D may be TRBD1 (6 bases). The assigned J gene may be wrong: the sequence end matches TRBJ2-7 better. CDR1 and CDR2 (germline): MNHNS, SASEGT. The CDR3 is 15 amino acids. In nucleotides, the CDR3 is TGTGCCAGCAGTTTAACACGGGACATTGCCTACGAGCAGTACTTC. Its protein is CASSLTRDIAYEQYF.

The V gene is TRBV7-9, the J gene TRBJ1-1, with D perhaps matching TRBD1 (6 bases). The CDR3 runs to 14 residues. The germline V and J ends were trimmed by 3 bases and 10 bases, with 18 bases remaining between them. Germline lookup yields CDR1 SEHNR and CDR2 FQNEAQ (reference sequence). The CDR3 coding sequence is TGTGCCAGCAGCTTTCGTGGACAGCCAGGCGGAGCTTTCTTT. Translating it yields CASSFRGQPGGAFF. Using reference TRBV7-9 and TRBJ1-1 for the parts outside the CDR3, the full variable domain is DTGVSQNPRHKITKRGQNVTFRCDPISEHNRLYWYRQTLGQGPEFLTYFQNEAQLEKSRLLSDRFSAERPKGSFSTLEIQRTEQGDSAMYLCASSFRGQPGGAFFGQGTRLTVV.

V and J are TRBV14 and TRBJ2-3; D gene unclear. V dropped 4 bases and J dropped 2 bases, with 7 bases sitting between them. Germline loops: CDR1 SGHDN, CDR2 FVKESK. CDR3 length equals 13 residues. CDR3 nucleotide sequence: TGTGCCAGCAGCCGCTATTCCACAGATACGCAGTATTTT. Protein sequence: CASSRYSTDTQYF.